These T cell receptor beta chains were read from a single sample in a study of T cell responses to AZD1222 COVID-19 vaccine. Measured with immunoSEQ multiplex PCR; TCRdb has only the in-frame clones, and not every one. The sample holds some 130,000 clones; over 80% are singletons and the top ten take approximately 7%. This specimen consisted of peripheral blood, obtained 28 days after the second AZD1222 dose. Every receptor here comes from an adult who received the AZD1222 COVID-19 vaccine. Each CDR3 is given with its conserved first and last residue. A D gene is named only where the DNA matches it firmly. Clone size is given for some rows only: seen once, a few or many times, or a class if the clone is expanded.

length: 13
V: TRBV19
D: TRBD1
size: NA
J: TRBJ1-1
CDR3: CASPDREDTEAFF
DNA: TGTGCCAGCCCTGACAGGGAGGACACTGAAGCTTTCTTT

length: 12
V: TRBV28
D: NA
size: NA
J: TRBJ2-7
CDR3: CASRRGYYEQYF
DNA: TGTGCCAGCAGGAGGGGATACTACGAGCAGTACTTC

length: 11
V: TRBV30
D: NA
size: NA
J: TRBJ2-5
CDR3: CAWSVRETQYF
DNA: TGTGCCTGGAGTGTAAGGGAGACCCAGTACTTC

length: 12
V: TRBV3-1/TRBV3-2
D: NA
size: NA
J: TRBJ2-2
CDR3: CASSLGSGELFF
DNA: TGTGCCAGCAGTCTAGGGTCCGGGGAGCTGTTTTTT

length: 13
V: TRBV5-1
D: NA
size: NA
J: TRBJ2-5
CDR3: CASSLGSQETQYF
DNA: TGCGCCAGCAGCTTGGGGAGCCAAGAGACCCAGTACTTC

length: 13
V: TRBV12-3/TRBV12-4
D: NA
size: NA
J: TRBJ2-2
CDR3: CASRSGDTGELFF
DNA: TGTGCCAGCAGGTCCGGGGACACCGGGGAGCTGTTTTTT

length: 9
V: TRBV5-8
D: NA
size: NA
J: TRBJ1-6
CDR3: CASSFPLHF
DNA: TGTGCCAGCAGCTTTCCCCTCCACTTT

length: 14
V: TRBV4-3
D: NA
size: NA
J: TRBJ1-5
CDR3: CASSQDVRNQPQHF
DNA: TGCGCCAGCAGCCAAGATGTCAGAAATCAGCCCCAGCATTTT

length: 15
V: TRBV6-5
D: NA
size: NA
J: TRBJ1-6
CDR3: CASSYAAGMGSPLHF
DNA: TGTGCCAGCAGTTACGCGGCAGGGATGGGATCACCCCTCCACTTT

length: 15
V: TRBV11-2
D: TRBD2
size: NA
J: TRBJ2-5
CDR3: CASSSLAGGSETQYF
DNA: TGTGCCAGCAGCTCATTAGCGGGGGGATCAGAGACCCAGTACTTC

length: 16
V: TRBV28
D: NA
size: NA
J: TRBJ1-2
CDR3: CASRNPRQTFNYGYTF
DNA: TGTGCCAGCAGGAATCCAAGACAAACCTTTAACTATGGCTACACCTTC

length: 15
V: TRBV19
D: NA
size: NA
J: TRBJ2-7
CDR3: CASSIVPGNTYEQYF
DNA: TGTGCCAGTAGTATAGTTCCAGGTAATACCTACGAGCAGTACTTC

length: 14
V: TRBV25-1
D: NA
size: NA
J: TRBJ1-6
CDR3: CASSSGTLDSPLHF
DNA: TGTGCCAGCAGCTCGGGGACCCTAGATTCACCCCTCCACTTT

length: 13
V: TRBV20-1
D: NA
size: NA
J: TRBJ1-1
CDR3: CSASMQMNTEAFF
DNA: TGCAGTGCTAGTATGCAAATGAACACTGAAGCTTTCTTT

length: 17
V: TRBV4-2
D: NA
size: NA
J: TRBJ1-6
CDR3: CASSQDVFGINNSPLHF
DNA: TGTGCCAGCAGCCAAGACGTCTTCGGGATCAATAATTCACCCCTCCACTTT

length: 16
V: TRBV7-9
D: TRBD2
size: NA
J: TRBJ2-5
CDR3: CASSPLSLAGQETQYF
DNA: TGTGCCAGCAGCCCCTTAAGCCTAGCGGGGCAAGAGACCCAGTACTTC

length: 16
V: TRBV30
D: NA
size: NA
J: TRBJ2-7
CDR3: CAWSVPRQGRNYEQYF
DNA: TGTGCCTGGAGTGTACCCCGGCAGGGCCGTAACTACGAGCAGTACTTC

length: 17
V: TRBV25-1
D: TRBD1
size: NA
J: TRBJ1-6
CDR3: CASSESVLTGVNSPLHF
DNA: TGTGCCAGCAGTGAATCGGTCCTCACAGGGGTCAATTCACCCCTCCACTTT

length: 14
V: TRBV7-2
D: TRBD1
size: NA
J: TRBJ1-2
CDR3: CASSSAGGRYGYTF
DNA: TGTGCCAGCAGCTCGGCAGGGGGTCGCTATGGCTACACCTTC

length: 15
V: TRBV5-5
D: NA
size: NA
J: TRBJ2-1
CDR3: CASSLVGTPYTEQFF
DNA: TGTGCCAGCAGCTTGGTTGGGACACCCTACACTGAGCAGTTCTTC

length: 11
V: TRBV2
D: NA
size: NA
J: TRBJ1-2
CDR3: CASSEAFGYTF
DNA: TGTGCCAGCAGTGAAGCCTTTGGCTACACCTTC

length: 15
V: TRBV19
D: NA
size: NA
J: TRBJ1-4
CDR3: CASSRVDSTFEKLFF
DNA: TGTGCCAGTAGTCGCGTGGACAGTACATTTGAAAAACTGTTTTTT

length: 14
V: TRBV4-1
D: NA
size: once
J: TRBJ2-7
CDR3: CASSQRDTGYEQYF
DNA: TGCGCCAGCAGCCAACGCGACACCGGCTACGAGCAGTACTTC

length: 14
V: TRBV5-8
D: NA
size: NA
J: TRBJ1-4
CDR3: CASSLVHLNEKLFF
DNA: TGTGCCAGCAGCCTCGTCCATCTTAATGAAAAACTGTTTTTT

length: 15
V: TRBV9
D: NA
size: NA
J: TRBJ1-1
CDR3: CASTPRQGRNTEAFF
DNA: TGTGCCAGCACCCCAAGGCAGGGGAGAAACACTGAAGCTTTCTTT

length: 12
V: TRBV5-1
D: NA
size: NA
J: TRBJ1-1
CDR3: CASSLDGDEAFF
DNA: TGCGCCAGCAGCTTGGATGGGGATGAAGCTTTCTTT

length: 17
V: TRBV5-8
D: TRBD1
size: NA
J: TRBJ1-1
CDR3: CASSFSPGGVEVRGAFF
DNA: TGTGCCAGCAGCTTCAGTCCAGGGGGCGTGGAGGTGCGGGGTGCTTTCTTT

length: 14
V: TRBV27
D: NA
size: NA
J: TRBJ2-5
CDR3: CASSRQGGGETQYF
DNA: TGTGCCAGCAGCCGCCAGGGCGGCGGGGAGACCCAGTACTTC